Listed here are 16 T cell receptor beta chains from one sample, sequenced in a study of blood T cell repertoires in COVID-19. Only in-frame clones appear in the TCRdb table, and some are missing; sequencing was by immunoSEQ multiplex PCR. Here the sample spans roughly 400,000 clones, less than 95% being singletons. The sequencing sample was made of PBMCs or T cells enriched from blood (not recorded which). These receptors all stem from a man in his late teens or twenties who had recovered from COVID-19.

The V call is TRBV15, the J call TRBJ2-5; 9 nucleotides line up with TRBD1. Germline V gene data show CDR1 as LNHNV and CDR2 as YYDKDF (reference sequence). CDR3 size: 14 residues. The junction had 4 bases not matched to a gene; V was cut back by 3 bases and J by 5 bases. CDR3 sequence (DNA): TGTGCCACCAGCAGCTGGGACAGGGTCGAGACCCAGTACTTC. This translates into CATSSWDRVETQYF.

This chain's CDR3 is CASSPDSSYEQYF. The CDR3 bases are TGTGCCAGCAGCCCGGACAGCTCCTACGAGCAGTACTTC. The rearrangement joins TRBV5-8 to TRBJ2-7; the D gene is possibly TRBD1 (6 bases). From germline, CDR1 is SGHTS and CDR2 YDEGEE. Between the trimmed V and J ends, which lost 4 bases and 0 bases, there was a span of 8 bases. The CDR3 runs 13 residues. Using reference TRBV5-8 and TRBJ2-7 for the parts outside the CDR3, the full variable domain is EAGVTQSPTHLIKTRGQQATLRCSPISGHTSVYWYQQALGLGLQFLLWYDEGEERNRGNFPPRFSGRQFPNYSSELNVNALELEDSALYLCASSPDSSYEQYFGPGTRLTVT.

The chain carries TRBV6-5 and TRBJ1-3; no clear D. Trimming removed 6 bases from V and 0 bases from J, with 12 bases in between. The CDR3 extends over 15 amino acids. Germline V gene data show CDR1 as MNHEY and CDR2 as SVGAGI. This CDR3 is CASRADFPSGNTIYF. CDR3 in DNA: TGTGCCAGCAGGGCCGATTTTCCCTCTGGAAACACCATATATTTT.

The V gene is TRBV15, the J gene TRBJ1-5; TRBD1 agrees at 7 bases. V dropped 3 bases and J dropped 6; count of bases not matched to a gene: 5. This CDR3 has 14 amino acids. Germline lookup yields CDR1 LNHNV and CDR2 YYDKDF (reference sequence). CDR3: CATSRTGLGQPQHF. CDR3 DNA sequence: TGTGCCACCAGCAGGACAGGGCTCGGTCAGCCCCAGCATTTT.

The chain uses TRBV14 and TRBJ2-1; 9 nucleotides line up with TRBD2. There are 16 residues in the CDR3. J gave up 3 bases and V 5 bases, and 8 bases lay outside the gene matches. CDR1 SGHDN and CDR2 FVKESK come from the germline V gene. This CDR3 reads CASSELGSGSYNEQFF. The DNA of the CDR3 is TGTGCCAGCAGCGAACTGGGTAGCGGGAGCTACAATGAGCAGTTCTTC. Variable domain in full (rest from reference TRBV14 and TRBJ2-1): EAGVTQFPSHSVIEKGQTVTLRCDPISGHDNLYWYRRVMGKEIKFLLHFVKESKQDESGMPNNRFLAERTGGTYSTLKVQPAELEDSGVYFCASSELGSGSYNEQFFGPGTRLTVL.

V is TRBV20-1 and J is TRBJ1-1; D uncertain. CDR3 size: 11 residues. Germline assignment: CDR1 DFQATT and CDR2 SNEGSKA (reference sequence). Trimming stripped 5 bases from V and 2 bases from J, with 6 bases between. The CDR3 DNA is TGCAGTGCTGACACAAACACTGAAGCTTTCTTT. This sequence encodes CSADTNTEAFF.

Ten or more counts support this clone. The V gene is TRBV9, the J gene TRBJ1-5; 7 nucleotides line up with TRBD1. CDR3 size: 13 residues. V lost 2 bases, J lost 4 bases, and 0 bases stayed unmatched. Per the germline V gene, CDR1 is SGDLS and CDR2 is YYNGEE. CDR3: CASSVGQNQPQHF. CDR3 sequence (DNA): TGTGCCAGCAGCGTGGGACAGAATCAGCCCCAGCATTTT.

The chain joins TRBV27 to TRBJ1-5; weak D call: TRBD1 (6 bases). Germline CDR1 reads MNHEY; CDR2 reads SMNVEV (reference sequence). Between the trimmed V and J ends, which lost 2 bases and 4 bases, there was a span of 12 bases. The CDR3 has 15 amino acids. The CDR3 region has the DNA TGTGCCAGCAGTTTAGGGGGCAGGATGAATCAGCCCCAGCATTTT. This sequence encodes CASSLGGRMNQPQHF.

The V call is TRBV11-2, the J call TRBJ2-1; TRBD2 aligns across 8 bases. This CDR3 is built from 17 residues. The V and J ends lost 5 bases and 6 bases, in that order; junction bases with no gene match: 15. Germline V gene data show CDR1 as SGHAT and CDR2 as FQNNGV. CDR3 bases: TGTGCCAGCAGCCTTGAGGCCACCGGGACTAGTGTCAATGAGCAGTTCTTC. Its translation: CASSLEATGTSVNEQFF.

Note on this clone: A far larger clone is off by one base, so a read error is likely. The sample has other DNA sequences that encode this CDR3 too. The J gene is TRBJ1-1, the V gene TRBV13; no definite D call. The CDR3 spans 13 residues. V was clipped by 1 base and J by 1 base, with 4 bases between them. Germline V gene data show CDR1 as PRHDT and CDR2 as FYEKMQ (reference sequence). The CDR3 DNA reads as TGTGCCAGCAGCTTAGACACGAACACTGAAGCTTTCTTT. Translated: CASSLDTNTEAFF.

This chain links TRBV5-1 with TRBJ1-2; D unclear. V was pared by 2 bases and J by 0 bases, with 5 bases between. CDR1 is SGHRS, CDR2 YFSETQ, per germline. This CDR3 contains 13 residues. The CDR3 is CASSFHSNYGYTF. CDR3 coding DNA: TGCGCCAGCAGCTTCCATTCTAACTATGGCTACACCTTC.

The CDR3 bases are TGTGCCAGCACTCCTAGCGTAAATCAGCCCCAGCATTTT. This encodes CASTPSVNQPQHF. The chain has TRBV27 and TRBJ1-5, with D hard to call. V was cut by 7 bases and J by 4 bases, with 11 bases left in between. The V gene's germline CDR1 is MNHEY and CDR2 SMNVEV (reference sequence). This CDR3 comprises 13 residues.

This sequence joins TRBV4-1 and TRBJ1-2, with TRBD1 matching 7 bases. Germline CDR1 reads MGHRA; CDR2 reads YSYEKL. Unmatched junction bases numbered 7, after V lost 1 base and J lost 5 bases. There are 15 residues in the CDR3. The DNA of the CDR3 is TGCGCCAGCAGCCAAGTTCGGCAGGGGGTGTATGGCTACACCTTC. It translates to CASSQVRQGVYGYTF.

There are a few counts of this clone. The chain joins TRBV27 to TRBJ1-1; a possible D gene is TRBD1 (6 bases). The CDR3 runs 16 residues. V dropped 2 bases and J dropped 0 bases, with 13 bases sitting between them. Germline loops: CDR1 MNHEY, CDR2 SMNVEV (reference sequence). For the CDR3, the DNA is TGTGCCAGCAGTTTAAGGGGGGGGACGGTGAACACTGAAGCTTTCTTT. It specifies CASSLRGGTVNTEAFF.

The chain employs TRBV21-1 and TRBJ1-2; TRBD1 is the table's D call, not checked against the DNA. TRBV21-1 is labeled a pseudogene. The CDR3 totals 15 residues. The CDR3 protein is CASRRRQFPNYGYTF. The CDR3 DNA follows: TGTGCCAGCAGAAGGAGACAGTTCCCTAACTATGGCTACACCTTC.

A note on this clone: Different DNA sequences within this sample yield the same CDR3. The rearrangement uses TRBV28 and TRBJ2-7, with 9 bases aligning to TRBD1. There are 12 residues in the CDR3. Germline values: CDR1 MDHEN, CDR2 SYDVKM. J lost 4 bases, V lost 6 bases, and 1 base had no gene match. DNA for the CDR3: TGTGCCAGCAGGGGGACAGGGTACGAGCAGTACTTC. The encoded protein is CASRGTGYEQYF.